These T cell receptor beta chains were read from a single sample in a study of neurological immune-mediated disorders. TCRdb fed the 5' RACE reads into MiXCR, producing one record per CDR3 protein. The sample yields more than 75,000 distinct CDR3 sequences, about a tenth seen once. Specimen: PBMCs. The receptors shown here come from a man aged 40-49 years in good health. Each CDR3 is given with its conserved first and last residue. A D gene is named only where the DNA matches it firmly. Rows may omit the clone size; those that give it use once, few, many or a size class.

>many|TRBD1|TRBJ1-3|TRBV12-3/TRBV12-4
CASNARQGLGNTIYF
TGTGCCAGCAATGCGAGACAGGGACTGGGAAACACCATATATTTT
>many|TRBD2|TRBJ2-2|TRBV7-3
CASSSPSGSGLTGELFF
TGTGCCAGCAGCTCTCCTAGCGGTAGCGGACTCACCGGGGAGCTGTTTTTT
>many|TRBD1|TRBJ1-1|TRBV15
CATSRVEGASEAFF
TGTGCCACCAGCAGAGTCGAGGGGGCAAGTGAAGCTTTCTTT
>many|.|TRBJ2-1|TRBV7-3
CASSHRADNEQFF
TGTGCCAGCAGCCACCGGGCCGACAATGAGCAGTTCTTC
>many|.|TRBJ1-5|TRBV12-3/TRBV12-4
CASSSDNQPQHF
TGTGCCAGCAGTTCGGACAATCAGCCCCAGCATTTT
>many|.|TRBJ2-7|TRBV11-2
CASSWETGEGQYF
TGTGCCAGCAGCTGGGAAACGGGGGAAGGGCAGTACTTC
>many|.|TRBJ1-1|TRBV27
CASSLSRLTEAFF
TGTGCCAGCAGTTTATCGAGGCTCACTGAAGCTTTCTTT
>many|TRBD1|TRBJ1-1|TRBV3-1
CASRPGTALNTEAFF
TGTGCCAGCAGACCCGGGACAGCGCTAAACACTGAAGCTTTCTTT
>many|.|TRBJ1-2|TRBV10-3
CAISEDGNYGYTF
TGTGCCATCAGTGAGGACGGGAACTATGGCTACACCTTC
>many|.|TRBJ2-5|TRBV20-1
CSARAEQEEETQYF
TGCAGTGCTAGAGCTGAACAGGAGGAAGAGACCCAGTACTTC
>many|.|TRBJ2-1|TRBV7-9
CASSLEASSLDEQFF
TGTGCCAGCAGCTTGGAAGCGTCGAGCTTGGATGAGCAGTTCTTC
>many|TRBD2|TRBJ2-3|TRBV5-6
CASRFSGGPDTQYF
TGTGCCAGCAGGTTCAGCGGGGGTCCGGATACGCAGTATTTT
>many|TRBD2|TRBJ2-7|TRBV29-1
CSVGAGVSYEQYF
TGCAGCGTTGGGGCGGGAGTTTCCTACGAGCAGTACTTC
>many|.|TRBJ1-3|TRBV28
CASSPSGYGNTIYF
TGTGCCAGCAGTCCTAGCGGGTATGGAAACACCATATATTTT
>few|.|TRBJ2-5|TRBV9
CASSVAEAPSETQYF
TGTGCCAGCAGCGTAGCTGAGGCCCCCTCGGAGACCCAGTACTTC
>many|TRBD1|TRBJ1-4|TRBV28
CASSPRTGLGEKLFF
TGTGCCAGCAGCCCGCGGACAGGGTTGGGAGAAAAACTGTTTTTT
>many|TRBD1|TRBJ2-2|TRBV29-1
CSVEDRAGNTGELFF
TGCAGCGTTGAGGACAGGGCGGGGAACACCGGGGAGCTGTTTTTT
>many|.|TRBJ1-4|TRBV20-1
CSAHLPGPATNEKLFF
TGCAGTGCGCATCTGCCGGGACCCGCAACTAATGAAAAACTGTTTTTT
>many|.|TRBJ1-6|TRBV6-5
CASSYSPLQGTDSPLHF
TGTGCCAGCAGTTACTCTCCTCTTCAGGGGACGGATTCACCCCTCCACTTT
>many|.|TRBJ2-5|TRBV7-9
CASSPRTKTGLQETQYF
TGTGCCAGCAGCCCCAGAACCAAGACTGGATTGCAAGAGACCCAGTACTTC
>many|.|TRBJ2-5|TRBV5-1
CASSLEGRGETQYF
TGCGCCAGCAGCTTGGAAGGCCGCGGAGAGACCCAGTACTTC
>many|.|TRBJ2-7|TRBV7-2
CASSFRDTIAYEQYF
TGTGCCAGCAGCTTCCGGGACACCATCGCATACGAGCAGTACTTC
>many|TRBD1|TRBJ2-7|TRBV5-1
CASTTGTGYYEQYF
TGCGCCAGCACCACCGGGACAGGGTATTACGAGCAGTACTTC
>many|.|TRBJ1-5|TRBV29-1
CSVAGSDQPQHF
TGCAGCGTTGCTGGCTCCGATCAGCCCCAGCATTTT
>.|.|TRBJ1-5|TRBV5-6
CASSFNGRSGPNQPQHF
TGTGCCAGCAGCTTTAACGGGCGTTCGGGCCCCAATCAGCCCCAGCATTTT
>few|.|TRBJ2-1|TRBV12-3/TRBV12-4
CASSFQMPSRALRRAYNEQFF
TGTGCCAGCAGTTTTCAGATGCCGAGCCGGGCGCTCCGACGAGCCTACAATGAGCAGTTCTTC
>many|.|TRBJ1-4|TRBV12-3/TRBV12-4
CASSGPQGTEKLFF
TGTGCCAGCAGTGGCCCACAGGGAACTGAAAAACTGTTTTTT
>many|.|TRBJ2-3|TRBV29-1
CSVEGWTSTDTQYF
TGCAGCGTTGAAGGGTGGACAAGCACAGATACGCAGTATTTT
>.|.|TRBJ1-5|TRBV12-3/TRBV12-4
CASSFGGQGINQPQHF
TGTGCCAGCAGTTTTGGCGGGCAGGGAATAAATCAGCCCCAGCATTTT
>many|TRBD1|TRBJ1-4|TRBV25-1
CASSDRGRLDEKLFF
TGTGCCAGCAGTGACAGGGGGCGATTAGATGAAAAACTGTTTTTT
>many|TRBD2|TRBJ2-1|TRBV2
CASSRLGLAGDEQFF
TGTGCCAGCAGTCGCTTGGGACTAGCGGGGGACGAGCAGTTCTTC
>many|TRBD2|TRBJ2-5|TRBV7-9
CASTIGGYQETQYF
TGTGCCAGCACCATCGGGGGGTACCAAGAGACCCAGTACTTC
>many|.|TRBJ2-7|TRBV6-5
CASSRGAGDEQYF
TGTGCCAGCAGCCGCGGGGCCGGCGACGAGCAGTACTTC
>many|TRBD1|TRBJ2-7|TRBV11-2
CASSLAGTGNEQYF
TGTGCCAGCAGCTTAGCCGGGACAGGGAACGAGCAGTACTTC
>.|TRBD2|TRBJ2-3|TRBV19
CASREAGGVTDTQYF
TGTGCCAGTAGGGAAGCGGGAGGGGTTACAGATACGCAGTATTTT
>many|TRBD1|TRBJ2-5|TRBV12-3/TRBV12-4
CASRAGGAETQYF
TGTGCCAGCAGGGCAGGGGGCGCGGAGACCCAGTACTTC
>many|.|TRBJ1-2|TRBV9
CASSVGQGSYGYTF
TGTGCCAGCAGCGTGGGGCAGGGGAGCTATGGCTACACCTTC
>.|.|TRBJ2-1|TRBV9
CASSVGAGYNEQFF
TGTGCCAGCAGCGTAGGGGCAGGTTACAATGAGCAGTTCTTC
>many|.|TRBJ1-5|TRBV21-1
CASSSPRGRSNQPQHF
TGTGCCAGCAGCAGCCCCAGGGGAAGGAGCAATCAGCCCCAGCATTTT
>few|TRBD2|TRBJ2-5|TRBV5-1
CASSSGTNGETQYF
TGCGCCAGCAGCTCCGGGACTAACGGGGAGACCCAGTACTTC
>many|.|TRBJ1-1|TRBV20-1
CSARLKASEAFF
TGCAGTGCTAGATTGAAGGCGAGTGAAGCTTTCTTT
>many|.|TRBJ2-2|TRBV10-3
CAISNGPGELFF
TGTGCCATCAGTAACGGGCCCGGGGAGCTGTTTTTT
>many|.|TRBJ1-2|TRBV2
CASSATQGSYGYTF
TGTGCCAGCAGTGCCACACAGGGTAGTTATGGCTACACCTTC
>many|.|TRBJ2-5|TRBV20-1
CSVTSTEARETQYF
TGCAGTGTAACTAGCACGGAAGCACGAGAGACCCAGTACTTC